Listed below are T cell receptor beta chains from one sample, sequenced in a study of blood T cell repertoires in COVID-19. Only in-frame clones appear in the TCRdb table, and some are missing; sequencing was by immunoSEQ multiplex PCR. The sample has around 110,000 clones, around four fifths seen once; the top ten hold 4% to 4.5%. Sequenced: peripheral blood. Receptors were obtained from a man aged 65 to 85 with acute or convalescent COVID-19. The CDR3 runs from the conserved cysteine through the conserved F or W. The D gene is left open where the match is weak. Clone size appears in some rows only: once, few, many, or a class for an expanded clone.

CDR3 protein	CDR3 DNA	J gene	V gene	clone size	D gene
CASSLPQGFCTF	TGTGCCAGCAGCCTTCCACAGGGGTTCTGCACGTTC	TRBJ2-7	TRBV5-6	NA	TRBD1
CASSLRSSGLAGGADTQYF	TGTGCCAGCAGCTTACGATCATCGGGACTAGCGGGGGGAGCAGATACGCAGTATTTT	TRBJ2-3	TRBV11-2	NA	TRBD2
CASRIRTGGNQPQHF	TGTGCCAGTAGGATTAGGACAGGGGGGAATCAGCCCCAGCATTTT	TRBJ1-5	TRBV19	NA	TRBD1
CASSPGGAEKLFF	TGCGCCAGCAGCCCGGGAGGCGCGGAAAAACTGTTTTTT	TRBJ1-4	TRBV5-1	few	NA
CASLRDREVGTEAFF	TGTGCCAGCCTCCGGGACAGGGAAGTAGGCACTGAAGCTTTCTTT	TRBJ1-1	TRBV5-4	NA	TRBD1
CASNFGATNEKLFF	TGTGCCAGCAATTTCGGGGCAACTAATGAAAAACTGTTTTTT	TRBJ1-4	TRBV5-6	NA	NA
CASSLLDRVDSPLHF	TGCGCCAGCAGCCTCTTGGACAGGGTCGATTCACCCCTCCACTTT	TRBJ1-6	TRBV4-1	NA	TRBD1
CASTPDRVQPQHF	TGTGCCAGCACCCCGGACAGGGTCCAGCCCCAGCATTTT	TRBJ1-5	TRBV7-2	NA	TRBD1
CASSPLPRGGAEHF	TGTGCCAGTAGTCCACTGCCCCGGGGGGGGGCTGAGCATTTT	TRBJ1-5	TRBV19	NA	NA
CASSPGTGDALGYTF	TGTGCCAGTAGTCCGGGAACAGGGGACGCTTTGGGCTACACCTTC	TRBJ1-2	TRBV19	NA	TRBD1
CASSFGLAGAYEQYF	TGTGCCAGCAGCTTTGGACTAGCGGGGGCCTACGAGCAGTACTTC	TRBJ2-7	TRBV5-8	NA	TRBD2
CASSLDAGLNEKLFF	TGCGCCAGCAGCTTGGATGCAGGACTAAATGAAAAACTGTTTTTT	TRBJ1-4	TRBV5-1	NA	NA
CASSSGIGKETQYF	TGTGCCAGCAGCTCCGGGATCGGGAAAGAGACCCAGTACTTC	TRBJ2-5	TRBV7-9	once	NA
CAINEGAEETQYF	TGTGCCATCAACGAGGGGGCGGAAGAGACCCAGTACTTC	TRBJ2-5	TRBV10-3	NA	TRBD1
CASSPAAGTGGYNEQFF	TGTGCCAGCTCACCGGCAGCCGGGACAGGGGGTTACAATGAGCAGTTCTTC	TRBJ2-1	TRBV18	NA	TRBD1
CASSYGDRVKAGELFF	TGTGCCAGCAGTTACGGGGACAGGGTGAAGGCCGGGGAGCTGTTTTTT	TRBJ2-2	TRBV6-5	NA	TRBD1
CASSSPSYRGDQPQHF	TGTGCCAGCAGCTCCCCCTCCTACCGGGGGGATCAGCCCCAGCATTTT	TRBJ1-5	TRBV5-4	NA	NA
CASSVGLQGGELFF	TGTGCCAGCAGCGTAGGTTTGCAGGGCGGGGAGCTGTTTTTT	TRBJ2-2	TRBV9	NA	NA
CASSMGTGGAGYGYTF	TGTGCCAGTAGTATGGGGACAGGGGGCGCTGGGTATGGCTACACCTTC	TRBJ1-2	TRBV19	NA	TRBD1
CASSPDRGMETQYF	TGCGCCAGCAGCCCCGACAGGGGAATGGAGACCCAGTACTTC	TRBJ2-5	TRBV5-1	NA	TRBD1
CASSESADEQYF	TGTGCCAGCAGTGAATCAGCGGACGAGCAGTACTTC	TRBJ2-7	TRBV6-1	NA	NA
CASSYSDRSYEQYF	TGTGCCAGCAGTTACTCAGACAGGAGCTACGAGCAGTACTTC	TRBJ2-7	TRBV6-5	NA	NA
CASSHPLRDNEQFF	TGTGCCAGCAGCCACCCTCTACGGGACAATGAGCAGTTCTTC	TRBJ2-1	TRBV3-1/TRBV3-2	NA	NA
CASSPGTGDYNEQFF	TGCGCCAGCAGCCCCGGGACAGGCGACTACAATGAGCAGTTCTTC	TRBJ2-1	TRBV5-1	NA	TRBD1
CSVSKAGGRNEQFF	TGCAGCGTTTCCAAAGCGGGGGGGCGCAATGAGCAGTTCTTC	TRBJ2-1	TRBV29-1	few	TRBD2
CASSMTSGNTGELFF	TGTGCCAGCAGCATGACTAGCGGGAACACCGGGGAGCTGTTTTTT	TRBJ2-2	TRBV7-6	NA	TRBD2
CASSSGTGKNAEQYF	TGTGCCAGCAGCTCCGGGACAGGGAAGAATGCCGAGCAGTACTTC	TRBJ2-7	TRBV5-4	few	TRBD1
CASSVTPGLTFEKLFF	TGTGCCAGCAGCGTTACTCCGGGACTCACTTTCGAAAAACTGTTTTTT	TRBJ1-4	TRBV9	NA	NA
CASSLIAGTYGYTF	TGTGCCAGCAGCTTAATCGCCGGGACTTATGGCTACACCTTC	TRBJ1-2	TRBV7-8	NA	NA
CSVRQGNQPQHF	TGCAGCGTAAGACAGGGCAATCAGCCCCAGCATTTT	TRBJ1-5	TRBV29-1	NA	NA
CASSGGGMVPYEQYF	TGCGCCAGCTCTGGCGGCGGAATGGTACCCTACGAGCAGTACTTC	TRBJ2-7	TRBV5-1	NA	NA
CASREDRRNTGELFF	TGTGCCAGCAGGGAGGACAGGAGGAACACCGGGGAGCTGTTTTTT	TRBJ2-2	TRBV6-5	NA	TRBD1
CASSPTGGSTGELFF	TGTGCCAGCTCACCAACGGGGGGGAGCACCGGGGAGCTGTTTTTT	TRBJ2-2	TRBV18	NA	TRBD2
CASSSGGNSNQPQHF	TGTGCCAGCAGCAGTGGCGGAAATAGCAATCAGCCCCAGCATTTT	TRBJ1-5	TRBV21-1	few	NA
CASRWGRRVNTGELFF	TGTGCCAGCCGGTGGGGGAGGCGGGTGAACACCGGGGAGCTGTTTTTT	TRBJ2-2	TRBV19	NA	NA
CATSTTSGRTIRETQYF	TGTGCCACCAGCACGACTTCCGGCCGTACCATAAGGGAGACCCAGTACTTC	TRBJ2-5	TRBV15	NA	NA
CASRDREGGYGYTF	TGTGCCAGCAGGGACAGGGAGGGCGGCTATGGCTACACCTTC	TRBJ1-2	TRBV3-1/TRBV3-2	NA	TRBD1
CASSIPGADTQYF	TGTGCCAGTAGTATCCCAGGGGCAGATACGCAGTATTTT	TRBJ2-3	TRBV19	NA	NA
CASRPYRGMVPNSPLHF	TGTGCCAGCAGACCATACAGGGGGATGGTTCCTAATTCACCCCTCCACTTT	TRBJ1-6	TRBV27	NA	TRBD1
CASSFQGNYGYTF	TGTGCCAGCAGCTTCCAGGGGAACTATGGCTACACCTTC	TRBJ1-2	TRBV7-9	NA	NA
CASSYGGSNQPQHF	TGTGCCAGCAGTTACGGAGGGTCAAATCAGCCCCAGCATTTT	TRBJ1-5	TRBV6-2/TRBV6-3	many	NA
CASSLSGVRHEQYF	TGTGCCAGCAGCTTATCAGGGGTGCGGCACGAGCAGTACTTC	TRBJ2-7	TRBV7-8	NA	NA
CASSDGGGSNQPQHF	TGTGCCAGCAGTGATGGCGGGGGGAGCAATCAGCCCCAGCATTTT	TRBJ1-5	TRBV6-4	NA	NA
CAIREGTVRNTEAFF	TGTGCCATCAGGGAGGGGACAGTGAGGAACACTGAAGCTTTCTTT	TRBJ1-1	TRBV10-3	medium-sized	TRBD1
CASSTDRGINEKLFF	TGTGCCAGCAGTACGGACAGGGGGATTAATGAAAAACTGTTTTTT	TRBJ1-4	TRBV2	NA	TRBD1
CASSEGDRGTLYGYTF	TGTGCCAGCAGTGAAGGGGACAGGGGAACACTCTATGGCTACACCTTC	TRBJ1-2	TRBV2	NA	TRBD1
CASSYVTSGGVRDTQYF	TGTGCCAGCAGTTACGTTACTAGCGGGGGGGTTCGAGATACGCAGTATTTT	TRBJ2-3	TRBV6-2/TRBV6-3	NA	TRBD2
CASSSNPDRYTGELFF	TGTGCCAGCAGCTCGAATCCCGACAGATACACCGGGGAGCTGTTTTTT	TRBJ2-2	TRBV7-9	NA	NA
CASSQGDRERGYTF	TGTGCCAGCAGTCAGGGGGACAGGGAACGAGGCTACACCTTC	TRBJ1-2	TRBV7-9	once	TRBD1
CATSTIREGTEAFF	TGTGCCACCAGCACGATCAGGGAGGGAACTGAAGCTTTCTTT	TRBJ1-1	TRBV15	NA	NA
CASSSQGNQPQHF	TGTGCCAGCAGCTCACAGGGAAATCAGCCCCAGCATTTT	TRBJ1-5	TRBV7-2	few	NA
CASSSHPGGATEAFF	TGTGCCAGCAGCTCCCACCCCGGGGGGGCCACTGAAGCTTTCTTT	TRBJ1-1	TRBV11-1	NA	NA